Each of the 13 T cell receptor beta chains below was sequenced from the same sample in a study of human CD8 memory T cell subsets. UMI-labeled 5' RACE was the method by which TCR beta libraries were made. After re-calling the 5' RACE reads, TCRdb lists one entry per CDR3 protein, DNA absent. Recorded for this sample: about 10,000 distinct CDR3 sequences. Sample: CD8+ stem-like memory T cells (TSCM and TCM) sorted from PBMCs. Subset of the sample: stem-like memory CD8 T cells (TSTEM), CCR7+ PD-1- TIGIT-. The receptors shown here come from a human donor in good health.

This chain joins TRBV28 and TRBJ2-7; the TCRdb call, TRBD1, lacks DNA for checking. Germline CDR1 MDHEN, CDR2 SYDVKM. This CDR3 region has 14 residues. The chain's CDR3 is CASSRPTGGTEQYF.

Frequency places this clonotype as large. J is TRBJ2-5 and V is TRBV29-1; TCRdb proposes TRBD1, but this gene call is untestable without DNA. Germline lookup yields CDR1 SQVTM and CDR2 ANQGSEA. The CDR3 has 18 residues. The CDR3 spells CSVEDPIAGAGLQETQYF.

The chain carries TRBV10-2 and TRBJ2-3; the TCRdb D gene call, TRBD1, has no DNA to confirm it. Germline CDR1 WSHSY, CDR2 SAAADI. The CDR3 extends over 12 amino acids. The chain's CDR3 is CASSEGADTQYF.

The V gene is TRBV7-9, the J gene TRBJ2-7; lacking DNA, the TRBD1 call made by TCRdb goes unchecked. This CDR3 is 15 amino acids long. The germline CDR1 and CDR2 sequences are SEHNR and FQNEAQ (reference sequence). The CDR3 sequence: CASSSSWGDSYEQYF.

This clonotype registers medium-sized (0.01 to 0.1%) by frequency. This chain links TRBV6-5 with TRBJ2-7; TCRdb outputs TRBD2, but without DNA this stays unchecked. There are 14 residues in the CDR3. Germline assignment: CDR1 MNHEY and CDR2 SVGAGI. This CDR3 is CASRSGTSVHEQYF.

CDR3 in amino acids: CATERGGFTDTQYF. The chain carries TRBV6-5 and TRBJ2-3; TCRdb indicates TRBD2, and absent DNA this call remains unverified. The CDR3 loop spans 14 amino acids. CDR1 and CDR2 from the germline V gene are MNHEY and SVGAGI.

The rearrangement uses TRBV28 and TRBJ2-7; absent DNA, TCRdb's TRBD1 call cannot be checked. The germline gives CDR1 MDHEN, CDR2 SYDVKM. The CDR3 covers 14 residues. The CDR3 sequence is CASSPGVSSYEQYF.

This sequence joins TRBV11-2 and TRBJ2-7. The CDR3 covers 13 residues. Germline-derived CDR1 and CDR2 are SGHAT and FQNNGV. CDR3 sequence: CASSLVHSYEQYF.

This clonotype registers medium-sized by frequency. The chain joins TRBV29-1 to TRBJ2-2; TCRdb's D gene call, TRBD1, goes unchecked for lack of DNA. This CDR3 spans 12 amino acids. From germline, CDR1 is SQVTM and CDR2 ANQGSEA. CDR3 residues: CSVATGAGELFF.

The chain is built from TRBV24-1 and TRBJ1-1. The CDR3 loop spans 15 amino acids. Germline lookup yields CDR1 KGHDR and CDR2 SFDVKD. The CDR3 protein is CATIFNPAENTEAFF.

This sequence joins TRBV27 and TRBJ2-7; there is no DNA to check the TCRdb D call of TRBD1. Germline V gene lookup returns CDR1 MNHEY and CDR2 SMNVEV (reference sequence). This CDR3 contains 13 residues. The CDR3 loop is CASSLSGGPEQYF.

The rearrangement joins TRBV18 to TRBJ2-7; TCRdb designates TRBD2, a call that cannot be tested without DNA. The CDR3 sequence is 14 residues long. Germline CDR1 is KGHSH and CDR2 is LQKENI. The CDR3 loop is CASSPSGLAYEQYF.

CDR3 amino acids: CASSQPTADTQYF. The chain recombines TRBV4-1 with TRBJ2-3. The germline CDR1 and CDR2 sequences are MGHRA and YSYEKL. The CDR3 consists of 13 residues.